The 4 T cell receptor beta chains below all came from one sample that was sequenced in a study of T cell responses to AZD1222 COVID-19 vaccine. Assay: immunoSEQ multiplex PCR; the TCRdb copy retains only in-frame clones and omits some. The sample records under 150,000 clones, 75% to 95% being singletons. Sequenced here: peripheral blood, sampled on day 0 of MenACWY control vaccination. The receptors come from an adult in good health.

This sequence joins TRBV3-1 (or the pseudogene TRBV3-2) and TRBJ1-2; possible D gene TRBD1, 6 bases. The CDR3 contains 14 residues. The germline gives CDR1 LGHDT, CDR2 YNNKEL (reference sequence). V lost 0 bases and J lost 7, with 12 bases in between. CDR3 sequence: CASSQERGRSGYTF. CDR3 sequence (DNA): TGTGCCAGCAGCCAAGAGCGGGGGCGATCTGGCTACACCTTC.

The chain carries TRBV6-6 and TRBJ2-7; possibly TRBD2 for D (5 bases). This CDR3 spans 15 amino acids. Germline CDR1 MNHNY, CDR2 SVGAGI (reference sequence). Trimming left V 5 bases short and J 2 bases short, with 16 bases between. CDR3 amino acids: CASSGRSGDPYEQYF. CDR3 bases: TGTGCCAGCAGTGGCCGATCCGGGGATCCCTACGAGCAGTACTTC.

The CDR3, as DNA: TGTGCCAGCAGTCCACAACAGGGGATAGGGACCTATAATTCACCCCTCCACTTT. This codes for CASSPQQGIGTYNSPLHF. The genes are TRBV28 and TRBJ1-6, with TRBD1 matching over 7 bases. CDR1 is MDHEN, CDR2 SYDVKM, per germline. V trimming: 5 bases; J trimming: 2 bases; junction bases outside the gene matches: 12. CDR3 length equals 18 residues.

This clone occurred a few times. The DNA for the CDR3 is TGTGCCAGCAGCCCCTTTGGACAGGGTTCCCCCTATGGCTACACCTTC. This translates into CASSPFGQGSPYGYTF. The chain employs TRBV5-4 and TRBJ1-2; 8 bases match TRBD1. CDR1 and CDR2 (germline): SGHNT, YYREEE (reference sequence). The CDR3 runs 16 residues. Germline trimming cut 4 bases from V and 4 bases from J; bases unmatched to any gene: 12.